These 4 T cell receptor beta chains were sequenced from one sample in a study of shared T cell receptors in the human thymus. Using immunoSEQ multiplex PCR, the repertoire was profiled, and TCRdb retains in-frame clones only, with some absent. The table shows approximately 730,000 clones, with approximately 85% occurring only once. This same sample was also part of a study on human thymus T cells.

Sequences were obtained from thymocytes. The receptor set was obtained from a girl under three years old with a congenital heart defect.

The chain links TRBV5-1 to TRBJ2-5; the match to TRBD1 covers 10 bases. In germline, CDR1 is SGHRS, CDR2 YFSETQ. Losses at the gene ends were 4 bases for V and 4 bases for J; bases not matched to a gene: 7. The CDR3 consists of 15 residues. CDR3 loop: CASSPDRGLPETQYF. The DNA for the CDR3 is TGCGCCAGCAGCCCGGACAGGGGGTTACCAGAGACCCAGTACTTC.

This clone has a single count. The chain links TRBV10-3 to TRBJ1-2; 7 nucleotides match TRBD1. With V trimmed by 6 bases and J by 10 bases, 20 bases remained unmatched. This CDR3 comprises 16 residues. Germline V gene lookup returns CDR1 ENHRY and CDR2 SYGVKD. The CDR3 nucleotides read TGTGCCATCAGCGGACGGTGGTTGGAGGGGGCGAGTGACTACACCTTC. This codes for CAISGRWLEGASDYTF.

The CDR3 coding sequence is TGTGCCAGCAGTACGGGGTACAGGGGGGCCTACGAGCAGTACTTC. It yields the protein CASSTGYRGAYEQYF. The chain links TRBV6-5 to TRBJ2-7; 8 nucleotides agree with TRBD1. Germline-derived CDR1 and CDR2 are MNHEY and SVGAGI. This CDR3 has 15 residues. With V trimmed by 5 bases and J by 2 bases, 8 bases remained unmatched.

The chain employs TRBV7-6 and TRBJ2-1; 11 nucleotides match TRBD2. Germline-derived CDR1 and CDR2 are SGHVS and FNYEAQ. The CDR3 consists of 17 residues. V was pared by 5 bases and J by 2 bases, with 8 bases of the junction left unmatched. The CDR3 sequence: CASSPVTSGVPYNEQFF. The CDR3, as DNA: TGTGCCAGCAGCCCGGTGACTAGCGGGGTCCCCTACAATGAGCAGTTCTTC.